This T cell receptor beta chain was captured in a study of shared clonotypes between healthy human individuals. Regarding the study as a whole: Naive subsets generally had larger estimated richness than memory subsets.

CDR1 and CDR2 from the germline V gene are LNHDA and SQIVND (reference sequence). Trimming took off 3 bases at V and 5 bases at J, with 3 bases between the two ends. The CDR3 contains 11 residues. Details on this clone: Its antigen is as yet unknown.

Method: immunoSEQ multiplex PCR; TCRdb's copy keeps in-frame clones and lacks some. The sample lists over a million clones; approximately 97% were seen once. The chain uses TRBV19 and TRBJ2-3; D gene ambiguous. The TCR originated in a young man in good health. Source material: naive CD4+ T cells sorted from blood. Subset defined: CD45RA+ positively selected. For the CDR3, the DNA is TGTGCCAGTAGTATGAAAGATACGCAGTATTTT. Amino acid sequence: CASSMKDTQYF.